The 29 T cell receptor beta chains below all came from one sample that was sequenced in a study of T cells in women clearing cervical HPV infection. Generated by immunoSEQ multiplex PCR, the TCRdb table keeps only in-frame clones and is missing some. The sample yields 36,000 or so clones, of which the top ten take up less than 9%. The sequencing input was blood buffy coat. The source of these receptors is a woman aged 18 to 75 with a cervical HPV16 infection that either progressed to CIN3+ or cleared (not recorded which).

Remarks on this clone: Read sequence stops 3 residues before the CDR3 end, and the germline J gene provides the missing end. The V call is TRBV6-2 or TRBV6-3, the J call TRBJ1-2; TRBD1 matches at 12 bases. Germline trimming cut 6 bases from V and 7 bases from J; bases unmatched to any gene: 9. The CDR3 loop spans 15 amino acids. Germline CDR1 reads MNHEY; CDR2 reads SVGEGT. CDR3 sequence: CASSNSGQGAVGYTF. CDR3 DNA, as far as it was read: TGTGCCAGCAGCAACTCGGGACAGGGGGCAGTTGGC.

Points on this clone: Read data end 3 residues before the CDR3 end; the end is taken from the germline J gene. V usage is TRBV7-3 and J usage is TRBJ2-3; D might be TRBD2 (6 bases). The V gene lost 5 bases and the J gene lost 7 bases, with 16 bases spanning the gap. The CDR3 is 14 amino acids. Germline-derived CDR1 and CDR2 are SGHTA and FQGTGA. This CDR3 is CASSPGTGGYTQYF. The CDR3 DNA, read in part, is TGTGCCAGCAGCCCCGGGACTGGTGGATATACG.

The CDR3 bases that were read are TGTGCCAGCAGTCCCGGGACACTGTACAATGAG. It codes for CASSPGTLYNE. The entire CDR3 is CASSPGTLYNEQFF. The chain is built from TRBV2 and TRBJ2-1; tentatively, D is TRBD1 (6 bases). The read ends 3 residues before the CDR3 terminus; that terminus is restored from the germline J gene. The CDR3 contains 14 residues. The V and J ends lost 5 bases and 4 bases respectively, with 12 bases between them. CDR1 and CDR2 from the germline V gene are SNHLY and FYNNEI.

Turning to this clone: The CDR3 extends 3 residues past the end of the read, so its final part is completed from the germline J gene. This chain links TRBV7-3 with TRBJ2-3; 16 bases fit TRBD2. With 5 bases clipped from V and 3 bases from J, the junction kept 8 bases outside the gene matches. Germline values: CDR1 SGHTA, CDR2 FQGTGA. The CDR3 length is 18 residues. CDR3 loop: CASSTGTSGGAGTDTQYF. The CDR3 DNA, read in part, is TGTGCCAGCAGCACCGGGACTAGCGGGGGGGCGGGTACAGATACG.

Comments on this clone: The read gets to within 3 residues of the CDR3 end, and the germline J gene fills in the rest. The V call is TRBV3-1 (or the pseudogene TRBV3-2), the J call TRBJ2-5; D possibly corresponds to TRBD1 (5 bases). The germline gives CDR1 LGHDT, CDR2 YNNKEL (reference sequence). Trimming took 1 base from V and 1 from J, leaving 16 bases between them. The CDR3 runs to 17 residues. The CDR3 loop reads CASSQVEGDAGQETQYF. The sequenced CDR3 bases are TGTGCCAGCAGCCAAGTCGAAGGGGATGCCGGCCAAGAGACC.

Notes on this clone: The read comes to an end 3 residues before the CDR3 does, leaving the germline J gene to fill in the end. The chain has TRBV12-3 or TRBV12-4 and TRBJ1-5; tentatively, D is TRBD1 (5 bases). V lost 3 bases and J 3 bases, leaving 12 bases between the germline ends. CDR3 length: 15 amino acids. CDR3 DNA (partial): TGTGCCAGCAGTTTGAGGGGAACCCCCAATCAGCCC. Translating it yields CASSLRGTPNQP. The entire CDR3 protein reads CASSLRGTPNQPQHF.

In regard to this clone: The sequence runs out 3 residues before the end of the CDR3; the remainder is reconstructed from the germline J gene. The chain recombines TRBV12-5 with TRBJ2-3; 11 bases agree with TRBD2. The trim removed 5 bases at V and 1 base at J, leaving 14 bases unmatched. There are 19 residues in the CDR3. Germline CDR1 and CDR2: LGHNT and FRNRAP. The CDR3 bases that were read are TGTGCTAGTGGTCCCTCTAGCGGGGGGCTTCTTCTAGGCACAGATACG. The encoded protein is CASGPSSGGLLLGTDT. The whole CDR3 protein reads CASGPSSGGLLLGTDTQYF.

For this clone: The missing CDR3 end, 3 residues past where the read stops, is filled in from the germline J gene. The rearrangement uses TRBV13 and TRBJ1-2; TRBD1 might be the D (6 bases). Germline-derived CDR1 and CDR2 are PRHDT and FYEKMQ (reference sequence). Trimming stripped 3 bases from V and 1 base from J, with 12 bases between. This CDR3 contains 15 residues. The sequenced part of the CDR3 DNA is TGTGCCAGCAGCTTCGCAGGGGTCGGTAACTATGGC. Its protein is CASSFAGVGNYG. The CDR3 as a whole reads CASSFAGVGNYGYTF.

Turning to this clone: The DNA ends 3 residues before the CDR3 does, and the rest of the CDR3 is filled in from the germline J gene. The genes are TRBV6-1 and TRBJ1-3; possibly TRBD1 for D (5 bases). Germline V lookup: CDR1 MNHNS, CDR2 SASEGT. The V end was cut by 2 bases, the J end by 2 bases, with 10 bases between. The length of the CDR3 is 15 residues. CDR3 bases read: TGTGCCAGCAGTGAACTAGGGGATACTGGAAACACC. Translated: CASSELGDTGNT. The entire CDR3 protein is CASSELGDTGNTIYF.

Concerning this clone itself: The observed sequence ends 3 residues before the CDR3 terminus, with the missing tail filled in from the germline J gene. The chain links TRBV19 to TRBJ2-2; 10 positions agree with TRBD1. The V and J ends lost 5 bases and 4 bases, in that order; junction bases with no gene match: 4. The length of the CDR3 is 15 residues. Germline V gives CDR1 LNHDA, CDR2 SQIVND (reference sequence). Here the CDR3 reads CASSGGQGITGELFF. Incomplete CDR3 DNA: TGTGCCAGTAGTGGGGGACAGGGGATCACCGGGGAG.

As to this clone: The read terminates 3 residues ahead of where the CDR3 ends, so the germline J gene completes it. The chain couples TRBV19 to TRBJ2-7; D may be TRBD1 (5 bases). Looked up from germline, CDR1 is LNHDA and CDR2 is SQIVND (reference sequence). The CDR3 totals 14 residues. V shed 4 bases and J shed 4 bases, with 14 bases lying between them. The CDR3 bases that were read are TGTGCCAGTAGTACGGACACGGCCCATTACGAG. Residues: CASSTDTAHYE. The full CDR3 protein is CASSTDTAHYEQYF.

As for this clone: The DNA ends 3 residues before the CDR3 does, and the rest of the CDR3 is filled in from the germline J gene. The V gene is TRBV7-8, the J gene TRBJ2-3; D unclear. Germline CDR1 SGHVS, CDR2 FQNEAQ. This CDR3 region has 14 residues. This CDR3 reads CASSKRPNQETQYF. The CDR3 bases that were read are TGTGCCAGCAGCAAGCGACCAAACCAAGAGACG.

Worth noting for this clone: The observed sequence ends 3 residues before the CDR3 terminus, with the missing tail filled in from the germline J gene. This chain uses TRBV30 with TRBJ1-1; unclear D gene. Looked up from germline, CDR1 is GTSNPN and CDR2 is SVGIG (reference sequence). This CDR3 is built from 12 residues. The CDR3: CAWSLFTDTAFF. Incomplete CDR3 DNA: TGTGCCTGGAGTCTCTTCACAGATACG.

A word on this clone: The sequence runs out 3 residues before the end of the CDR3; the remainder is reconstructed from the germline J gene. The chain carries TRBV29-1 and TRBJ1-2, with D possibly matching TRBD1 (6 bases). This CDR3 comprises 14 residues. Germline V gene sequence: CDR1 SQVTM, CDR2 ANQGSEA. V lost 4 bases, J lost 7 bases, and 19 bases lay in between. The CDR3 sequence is CSVGNRGAGGGYTF. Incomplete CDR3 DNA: TGCAGCGTTGGAAACCGGGGGGCTGGGGGTGGC.

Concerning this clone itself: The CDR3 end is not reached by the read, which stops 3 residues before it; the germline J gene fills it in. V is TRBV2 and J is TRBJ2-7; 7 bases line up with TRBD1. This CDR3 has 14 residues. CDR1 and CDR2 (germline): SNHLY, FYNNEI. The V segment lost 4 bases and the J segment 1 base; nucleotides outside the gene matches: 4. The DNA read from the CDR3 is TGTGCCAGCAGTGGAGAACAGGGGTCCTACGAG. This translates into CASSGEQGSYE. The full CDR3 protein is CASSGEQGSYEQYF.

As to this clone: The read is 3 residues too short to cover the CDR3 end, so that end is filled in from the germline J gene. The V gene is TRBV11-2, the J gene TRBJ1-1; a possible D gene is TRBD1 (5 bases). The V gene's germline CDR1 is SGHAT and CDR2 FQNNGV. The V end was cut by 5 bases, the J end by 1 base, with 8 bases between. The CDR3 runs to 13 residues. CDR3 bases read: TGTGCCAGCAGCGCACAGGAGAACACTGAA. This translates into CASSAQENTE. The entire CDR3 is CASSAQENTEAFF.

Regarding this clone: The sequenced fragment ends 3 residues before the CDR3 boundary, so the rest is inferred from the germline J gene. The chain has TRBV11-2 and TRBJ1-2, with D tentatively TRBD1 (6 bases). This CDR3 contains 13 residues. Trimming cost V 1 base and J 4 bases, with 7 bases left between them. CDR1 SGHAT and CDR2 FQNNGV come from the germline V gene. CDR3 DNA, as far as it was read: TGTGCCAGCAGCTTAGGCAGGGGCTATGGC. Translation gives CASSLGRGYG. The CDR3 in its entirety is CASSLGRGYGYTF.

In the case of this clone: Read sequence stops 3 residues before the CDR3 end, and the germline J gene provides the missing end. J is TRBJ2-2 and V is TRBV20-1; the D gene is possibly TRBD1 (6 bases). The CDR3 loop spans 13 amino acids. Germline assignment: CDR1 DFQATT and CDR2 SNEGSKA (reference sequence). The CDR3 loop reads CSAEEQGREKLFF. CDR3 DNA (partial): TGCAGTGCTGAAGAACAGGGACGGGAAAAG.

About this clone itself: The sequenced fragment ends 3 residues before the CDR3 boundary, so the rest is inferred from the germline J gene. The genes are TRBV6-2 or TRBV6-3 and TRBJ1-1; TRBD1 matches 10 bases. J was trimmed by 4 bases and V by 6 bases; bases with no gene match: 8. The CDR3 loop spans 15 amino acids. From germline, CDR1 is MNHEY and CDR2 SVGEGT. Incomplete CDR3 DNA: TGTGCCAGCAGACTGACCGGGACAGGGGCCACTGAA. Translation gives CASRLTGTGATE. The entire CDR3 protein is CASRLTGTGATEAFF.

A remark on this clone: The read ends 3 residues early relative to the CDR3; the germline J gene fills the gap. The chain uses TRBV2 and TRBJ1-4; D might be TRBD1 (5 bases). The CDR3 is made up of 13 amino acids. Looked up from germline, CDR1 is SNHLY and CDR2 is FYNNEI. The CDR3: CASSRGLNSPLFF. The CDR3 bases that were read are TGTGCCAGCAGTAGGGGTTTGAATTCACCA.

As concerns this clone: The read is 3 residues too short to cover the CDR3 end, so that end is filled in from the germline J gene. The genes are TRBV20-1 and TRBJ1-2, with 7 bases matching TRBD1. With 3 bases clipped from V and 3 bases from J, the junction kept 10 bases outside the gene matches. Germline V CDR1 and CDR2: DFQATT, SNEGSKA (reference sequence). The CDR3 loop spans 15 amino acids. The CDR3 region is CSASVMGQRYYGYTF. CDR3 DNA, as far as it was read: TGCAGTGCTAGCGTGATGGGACAGCGCTACTATGGC.

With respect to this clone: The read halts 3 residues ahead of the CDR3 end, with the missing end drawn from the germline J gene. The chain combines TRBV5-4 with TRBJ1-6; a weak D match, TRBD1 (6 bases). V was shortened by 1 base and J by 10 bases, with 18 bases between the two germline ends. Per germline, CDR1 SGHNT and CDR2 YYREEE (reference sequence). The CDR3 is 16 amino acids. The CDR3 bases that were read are TGTGCCAGCAGCTTGAATGGGCAGGGGTTAAGATCACCC. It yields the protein CASSLNGQGLRSP. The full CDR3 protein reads CASSLNGQGLRSPLHF.

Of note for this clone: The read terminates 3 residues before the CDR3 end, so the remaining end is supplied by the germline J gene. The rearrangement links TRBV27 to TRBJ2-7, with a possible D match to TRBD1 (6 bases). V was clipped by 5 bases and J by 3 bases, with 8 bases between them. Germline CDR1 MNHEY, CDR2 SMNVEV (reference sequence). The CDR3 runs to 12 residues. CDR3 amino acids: CASSTQGYEQYF. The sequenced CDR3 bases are TGTGCCAGCAGTACACAGGGCTACGAG.

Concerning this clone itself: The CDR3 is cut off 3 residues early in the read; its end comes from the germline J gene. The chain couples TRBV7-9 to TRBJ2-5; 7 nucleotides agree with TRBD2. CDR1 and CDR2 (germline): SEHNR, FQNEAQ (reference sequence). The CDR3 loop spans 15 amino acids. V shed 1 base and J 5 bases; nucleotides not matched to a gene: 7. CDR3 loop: CASSLDVRRGETQYF. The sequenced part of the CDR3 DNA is TGTGCCAGCAGCTTAGATGTCCGGCGGGGGGAGACC.

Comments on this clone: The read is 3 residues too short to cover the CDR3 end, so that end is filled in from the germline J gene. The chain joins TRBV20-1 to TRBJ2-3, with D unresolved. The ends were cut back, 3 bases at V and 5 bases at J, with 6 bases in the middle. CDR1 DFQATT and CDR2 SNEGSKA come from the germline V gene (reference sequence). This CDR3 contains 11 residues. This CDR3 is CSASLGDTQYF. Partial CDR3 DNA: TGCAGTGCTAGCCTCGGAGATACG.

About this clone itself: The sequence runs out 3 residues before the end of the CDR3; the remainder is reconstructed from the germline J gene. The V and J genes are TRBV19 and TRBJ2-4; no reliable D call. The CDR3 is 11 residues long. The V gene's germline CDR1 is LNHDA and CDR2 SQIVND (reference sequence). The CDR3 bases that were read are TGTGCCAGTGGAAGTAACTATGGT. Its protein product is CASGSNYG. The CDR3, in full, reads CASGSNYGQYF.

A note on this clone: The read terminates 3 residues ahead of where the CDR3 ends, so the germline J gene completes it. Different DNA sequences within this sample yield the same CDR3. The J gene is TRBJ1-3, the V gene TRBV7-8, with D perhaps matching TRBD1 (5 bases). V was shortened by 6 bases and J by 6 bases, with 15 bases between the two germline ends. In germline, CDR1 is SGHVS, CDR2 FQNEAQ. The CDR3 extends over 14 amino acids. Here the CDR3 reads CASRVSGGENTIYF. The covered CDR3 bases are TGTGCCAGCAGAGTCAGCGGGGGGGAAAACACC.

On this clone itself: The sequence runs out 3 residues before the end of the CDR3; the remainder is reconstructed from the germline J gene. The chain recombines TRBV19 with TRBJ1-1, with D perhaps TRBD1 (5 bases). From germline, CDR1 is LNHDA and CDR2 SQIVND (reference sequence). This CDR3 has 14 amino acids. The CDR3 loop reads CASSIGWGMEEAFF. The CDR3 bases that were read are TGTGCCAGTAGTATTGGATGGGGCATGGAAGAA.

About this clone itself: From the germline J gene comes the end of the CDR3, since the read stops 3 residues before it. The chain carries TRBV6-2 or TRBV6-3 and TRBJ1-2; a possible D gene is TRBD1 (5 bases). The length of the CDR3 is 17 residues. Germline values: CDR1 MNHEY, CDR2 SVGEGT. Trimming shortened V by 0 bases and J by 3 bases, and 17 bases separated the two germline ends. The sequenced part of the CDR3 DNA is TGTGCCAGCAGTTACTCGATTCGGCAGGGCTACGACTATGGC. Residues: CASSYSIRQGYDYG. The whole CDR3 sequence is CASSYSIRQGYDYGYTF.